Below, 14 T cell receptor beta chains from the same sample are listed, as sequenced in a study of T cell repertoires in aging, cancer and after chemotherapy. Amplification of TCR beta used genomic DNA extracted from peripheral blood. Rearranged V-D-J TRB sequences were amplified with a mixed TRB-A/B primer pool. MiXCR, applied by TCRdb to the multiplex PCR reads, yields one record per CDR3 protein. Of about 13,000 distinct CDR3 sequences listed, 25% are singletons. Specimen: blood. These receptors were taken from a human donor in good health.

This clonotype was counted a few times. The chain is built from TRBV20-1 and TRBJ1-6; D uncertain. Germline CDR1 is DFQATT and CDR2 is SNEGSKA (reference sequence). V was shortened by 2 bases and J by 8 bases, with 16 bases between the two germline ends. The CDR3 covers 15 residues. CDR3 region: CSARTAGWEDSPLHF. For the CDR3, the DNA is TGCAGTGCTAGAACCGCCGGTTGGGAGGATTCACCCCTCCACTTT.

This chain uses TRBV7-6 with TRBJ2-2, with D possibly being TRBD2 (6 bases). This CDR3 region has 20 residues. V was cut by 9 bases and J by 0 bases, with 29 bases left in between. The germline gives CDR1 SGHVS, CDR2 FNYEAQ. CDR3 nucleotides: TGTGCCAGAAGCCTTCATCCGGGACTGGCGGGTAGCGCGAACACCGGGGAGCTGTTTTTT. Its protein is CARSLHPGLAGSANTGELFF.

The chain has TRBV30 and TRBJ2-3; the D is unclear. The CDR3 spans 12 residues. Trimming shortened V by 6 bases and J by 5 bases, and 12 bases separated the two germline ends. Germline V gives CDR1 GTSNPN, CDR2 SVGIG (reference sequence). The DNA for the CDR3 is TGTGCCTGCACGCAGTCGGGAGATACGCAGTATTTT. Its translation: CACTQSGDTQYF. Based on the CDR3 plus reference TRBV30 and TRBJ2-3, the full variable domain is SQTIHQWPATLVQPVGSPLSLECTVEGTSNPNLYWYRQAAGRGLQLLFYSVGIGQISSEVPQNLSASRPQDRQFILSSKKLLLSDSGFYLCACTQSGDTQYFGPGTRLTVL.

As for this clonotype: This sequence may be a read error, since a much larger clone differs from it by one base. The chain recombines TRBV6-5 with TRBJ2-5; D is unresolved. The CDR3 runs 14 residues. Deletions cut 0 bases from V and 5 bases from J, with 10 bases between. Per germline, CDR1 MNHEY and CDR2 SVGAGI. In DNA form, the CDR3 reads TGTGCCAGCAGTTACTCGACCATAGCCGAGACCCAGTACTTC. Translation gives CASSYSTIAETQYF.

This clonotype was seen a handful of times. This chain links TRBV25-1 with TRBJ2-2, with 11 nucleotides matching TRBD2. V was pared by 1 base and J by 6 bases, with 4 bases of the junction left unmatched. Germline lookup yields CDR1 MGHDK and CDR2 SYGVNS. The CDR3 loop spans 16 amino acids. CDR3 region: CASSESTSGGAGELFF. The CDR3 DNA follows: TGTGCCAGCAGTGAATCTACTAGCGGGGGTGCCGGGGAGCTGTTTTTT.

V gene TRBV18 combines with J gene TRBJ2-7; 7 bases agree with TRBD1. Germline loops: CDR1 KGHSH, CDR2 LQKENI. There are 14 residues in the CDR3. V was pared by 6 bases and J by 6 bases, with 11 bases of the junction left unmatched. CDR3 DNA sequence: TGTGCCAGCTCCGGCGGACAGGCGGCGAGCGAGCAGTACTTC. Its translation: CASSGGQAASEQYF.

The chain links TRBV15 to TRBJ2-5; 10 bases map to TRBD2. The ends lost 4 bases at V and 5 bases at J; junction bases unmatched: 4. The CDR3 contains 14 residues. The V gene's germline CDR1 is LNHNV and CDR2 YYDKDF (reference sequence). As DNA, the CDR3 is TGTGCCACCAGCAATAGCGGGGGGAGGGAGACCCAGTACTTC. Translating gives CATSNSGGRETQYF.

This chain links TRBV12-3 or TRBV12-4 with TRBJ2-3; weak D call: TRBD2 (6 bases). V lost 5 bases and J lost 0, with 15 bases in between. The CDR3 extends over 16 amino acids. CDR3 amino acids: CASSNPYRGSTDTQYF. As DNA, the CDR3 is TGTGCCAGCAGTAACCCCTATCGGGGGAGCACAGATACGCAGTATTTT.

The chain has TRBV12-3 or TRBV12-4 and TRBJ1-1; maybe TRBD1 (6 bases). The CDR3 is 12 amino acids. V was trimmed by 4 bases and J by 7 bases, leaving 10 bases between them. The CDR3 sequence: CASSWQGSEAFF. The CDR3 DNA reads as TGTGCCAGCAGTTGGCAGGGGAGTGAAGCTTTCTTT.

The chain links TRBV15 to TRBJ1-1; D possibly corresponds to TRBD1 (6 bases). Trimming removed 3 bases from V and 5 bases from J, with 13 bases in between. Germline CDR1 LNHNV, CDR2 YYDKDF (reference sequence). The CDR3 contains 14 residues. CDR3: CATSRKGVGTEAFF. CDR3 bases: TGTGCCACCAGCAGGAAGGGGGTAGGAACTGAAGCTTTCTTT.

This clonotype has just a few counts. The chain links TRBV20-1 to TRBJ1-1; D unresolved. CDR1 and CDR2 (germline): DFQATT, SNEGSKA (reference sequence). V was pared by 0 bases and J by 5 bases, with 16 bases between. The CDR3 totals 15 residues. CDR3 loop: CSARDSTHPPTEAFF. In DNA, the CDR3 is TGCAGTGCTAGAGATTCGACCCACCCCCCAACTGAAGCTTTCTTT.

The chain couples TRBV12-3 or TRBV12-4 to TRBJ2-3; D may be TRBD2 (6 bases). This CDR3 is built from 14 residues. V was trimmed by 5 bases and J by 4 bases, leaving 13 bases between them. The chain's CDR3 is CASSTSPGADTQYF. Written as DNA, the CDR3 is TGTGCCAGCAGTACATCTCCGGGGGCAGATACGCAGTATTTT.

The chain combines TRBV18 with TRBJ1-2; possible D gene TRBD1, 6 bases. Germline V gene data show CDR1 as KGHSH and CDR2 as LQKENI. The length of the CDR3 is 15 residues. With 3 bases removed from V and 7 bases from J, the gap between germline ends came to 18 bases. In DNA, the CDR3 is TGTGCCAGCTCACCTCCGGGACAAACGGGGTTTGGCTACACCTTC. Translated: CASSPPGQTGFGYTF.

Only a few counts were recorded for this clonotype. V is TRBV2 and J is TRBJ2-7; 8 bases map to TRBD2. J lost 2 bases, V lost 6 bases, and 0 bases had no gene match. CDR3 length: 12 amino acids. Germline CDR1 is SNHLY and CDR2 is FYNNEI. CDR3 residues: CASSGGAYEQYF. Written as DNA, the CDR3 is TGTGCCAGCAGCGGGGGGGCCTACGAGCAGTACTTC.